This TCR beta chain was recovered during a study of shared T cell receptors in the human thymus. Libraries were prepared by immunoSEQ multiplex PCR; TCRdb keeps only in-frame clonotypes and omits some of them. The sample lists 650,000 to 950,000 clones, 70% to 90% occurring once. CDR1 LGHNA and CDR2 YSLEER come from the germline V gene. The CDR3 is 16 amino acids. Trimming took 2 bases from V and 7 from J; bases not matched to a gene: 5. The same data also contributed to another study, on human thymus T cells. That paper adds: Thymic repertoires overlap heavily among unrelated individuals, related research has reported.

The TCR comes from a girl under two years old with a congenital heart defect. The sequenced sample consisted of thymocytes. The V and J genes are TRBV4-3 and TRBJ2-1, with TRBD2 matching over 13 bases. The CDR3 DNA sequence: TGCGCCAGCAGCCAAATGGGACTAGCGGGGACTAATGAGCAGTTCTTC. Translation: CASSQMGLAGTNEQFF.